This T cell receptor (beta chain) originates from a study of T cell responses to AZD1222 COVID-19 vaccine. Points from the study as a whole: Nearly half of spike-specific TCRs reportedly go after variant regions that carry no mutations.

This clone is a singleton in its sample. Its antigen is unknown. V was cut by 6 bases and J by 5 bases, with 23 bases left in between. Germline CDR1 is DFQATT and CDR2 is SNEGSKA (reference sequence). This CDR3 region has 16 residues. Some clones are missing from TCRdb's copy, which holds only in-frame ones; the method was immunoSEQ multiplex PCR. The sample holds approximately 120,000 clones; approximately 90% are singletons and the top ten take around a tenth. The sequenced sample was peripheral blood, obtained 28 days after the second AZD1222 dose. The chain links TRBV20-1 to TRBJ2-1; the D call may be TRBD1 or TRBD2 (5 bases each). This receptor was taken from an adult who received the AZD1222 COVID-19 vaccine. Written as DNA, the CDR3 is TGCAGTGCCAGTGGGGCACCGGGGAAAGGAAACAATGAGCAGTTCTTC. This codes for CSASGAPGKGNNEQFF.